The 27 T cell receptor beta chains listed next were all sequenced from one sample in a study of cytomegalovirus exposure and HLA in healthy donors. The PCR ran on 60 Vbeta and 13 Jbeta primers. Assay: immunoSEQ multiplex PCR; the TCRdb copy retains only in-frame clones and omits some. Of some 150,000 clones in the sample, approximately 81% are singletons; the top ten hold around 6.7%. Sequencing input: PBMCs. The source is a woman in her 30s in good health and CMV-seropositive.

The V and J genes are TRBV5-1 and TRBJ2-7; 7 positions agree with TRBD1. Per the germline V gene, CDR1 is SGHRS and CDR2 is YFSETQ. The V segment lost 0 bases and the J segment 4 bases; nucleotides outside the gene matches: 7. The CDR3 length is 15 residues. In DNA form, the CDR3 reads TGCGCCAGCAGCTTGGAGGTACAGGGGTGGTACGAGCAGTACTTC. Protein: CASSLEVQGWYEQYF. The variable domain in full, completed from reference TRBV5-1 and TRBJ2-7, reads KAGVTQTPRYLIKTRGQQVTLSCSPISGHRSVSWYQQTPGQGLQFLFEYFSETQRNKGNFPGRFSGRQFSNSRSEMNVSTLELGDSALYLCASSLEVQGWYEQYFGPGTRLTVT.

This clone was picked up one time. V and J are TRBV6-1 and TRBJ1-2; weak D call: TRBD1 (5 bases). Per germline, CDR1 MNHNS and CDR2 SASEGT. V lost 8 bases, J lost 6 bases, and 13 bases lay in between. The CDR3 has 12 residues. CDR3 region: CASHERTNGYTF. CDR3 DNA: TGTGCCAGCCACGAGAGGACAAATGGCTACACCTTC.

The V call is TRBV10-2, the J call TRBJ1-5, with D unresolved. This CDR3 region has 15 residues. The ends were cut back, 3 bases at V and 1 base at J, with 10 bases in the middle. Germline V gene sequence: CDR1 WSHSY, CDR2 SAAADI. CDR3 DNA sequence: TGCGCCAGCAGTGACGTTGGAGTAAGCAATCAGCCCCAGCATTTT. It is translated as CASSDVGVSNQPQHF.

The rearrangement links TRBV10-3 to TRBJ2-1; 16 bases line up with TRBD2. The length of the CDR3 is 16 residues. J gave up 9 bases and V 7 bases, and 9 bases lay outside the gene matches. CDR1 ENHRY and CDR2 SYGVKD come from the germline V gene. Here the CDR3 reads CAITLGTSGGAGEQFF. CDR3 DNA: TGTGCCATCACCCTCGGGACTAGCGGGGGGGCCGGTGAGCAGTTCTTC.

The V and J genes are TRBV7-9 and TRBJ2-7; D perhaps matches TRBD2 (5 bases). The germline V gene has CDR1 SEHNR and CDR2 FQNEAQ (reference sequence). The CDR3 is made up of 12 amino acids. Trimming took off 5 bases at V and 6 bases at J, with 11 bases between the two ends. The CDR3 region is CASSASLGEQYF. The CDR3 region has the DNA TGTGCCAGCAGCGCTAGCTTAGGCGAGCAGTACTTC.

The chain combines TRBV7-9 with TRBJ1-1, with a weak D call TRBD1 (6 bases). CDR1 and CDR2 (germline): SEHNR, FQNEAQ (reference sequence). Trimming pared 1 base from V and 8 bases from J, leaving 11 bases between. The CDR3 consists of 13 residues. This CDR3 reads CASSLEGGAEAFF. CDR3 coding DNA: TGTGCCAGCAGCTTAGAAGGGGGGGCCGAAGCTTTCTTT.

The V gene is TRBV7-2, the J gene TRBJ1-3; D possibly corresponds to TRBD1 (5 bases). V was cut by 5 bases and J by 4 bases, with 18 bases left in between. The CDR3 totals 16 residues. Germline V gene lookup returns CDR1 SGHTA and CDR2 FQGNSA. The CDR3 nucleotides are TGTGCCAGCAGCCTCGGGAGGGGTGTCTACGGAAACACCATATATTTT. Protein: CASSLGRGVYGNTIYF.

The genes are TRBV11-2 and TRBJ2-7; 11 bases are shared with TRBD1. The CDR3 sequence is 16 residues long. CDR1 SGHAT and CDR2 FQNNGV come from the germline V gene. V dropped 4 bases and J dropped 3; count of bases not matched to a gene: 8. Here the CDR3 reads CASSSATGTGGYEQYF. Here the CDR3 DNA reads TGTGCCAGCAGCTCCGCCACCGGGACAGGGGGCTACGAGCAGTACTTC.

This rearrangement joins TRBV27 to TRBJ1-2; a weak D match, TRBD1 (6 bases). The CDR3 consists of 12 residues. V lost 4 bases to trimming and J lost 8 bases, with 11 bases between them. Germline V lookup: CDR1 MNHEY, CDR2 SMNVEV (reference sequence). CDR3 DNA sequence: TGTGCCAGCAGTTCACAGGGTTACGGCTACACCTTC. As protein: CASSSQGYGYTF.

The chain joins TRBV6-6 to TRBJ1-2, with D perhaps matching TRBD1 (5 bases). Germline CDR1 reads MNHNY; CDR2 reads SVGAGI (reference sequence). This CDR3 is built from 12 residues. Trimming stripped 8 bases from V and 3 bases from J, with 10 bases between. In DNA form, the CDR3 reads TGTGCCAGCTTGGACATCGACTATGGCTACACCTTC. Its translation is CASLDIDYGYTF.

The chain uses TRBV12-5 and TRBJ1-2; no reliable D call. Trimming removed 3 bases from V and 8 bases from J, with 13 bases in between. The germline gives CDR1 LGHNT, CDR2 FRNRAP. The CDR3 extends over 13 amino acids. The CDR3 spells CASGLSGAGGYTF. The CDR3 DNA reads TGTGCTAGTGGTTTATCGGGTGCGGGAGGCTACACCTTC.

The CDR3 protein is CASSQRLADEQYF. The CDR3 DNA reads as TGTGCCAGCAGCCAAAGACTAGCCGACGAGCAGTACTTC. This sequence joins TRBV4-2 and TRBJ2-7; TRBD2 agrees at 7 bases. The CDR3 is 13 amino acids. Trimming removed 2 bases from V and 5 bases from J; junction bases left unmatched: 3. Germline-derived CDR1 and CDR2 are LGHNA and YNFKEQ.

CDR3 residues: CASKRSCVSYNEQFF. For the CDR3, the DNA is TGTGCCAGTAAGCGGAGTTGTGTCTCCTACAATGAGCAGTTCTTC. The V call is TRBV6-4, the J call TRBJ2-1; a possible D gene is TRBD2 (5 bases). The germline V gene has CDR1 MRHNA and CDR2 SNTAGT. CDR3 length: 15 amino acids. The germline V and J ends were trimmed by 9 bases and 0 bases, with 15 bases remaining between them.

This chain uses TRBV6-1 with TRBJ2-3; D perhaps matches TRBD1 (5 bases). Germline CDR1 and CDR2: MNHNS and SASEGT. The CDR3 runs 16 residues. V lost 3 bases, J lost 6 bases, and 19 bases lay in between. DNA for the CDR3: TGTGCCAGCAGTGACCCCGTCAGGGTAAGAGGCGATACGCAGTATTTT. Translated, it gives CASSDPVRVRGDTQYF.

The V gene is TRBV7-9, the J gene TRBJ2-3; 7 nucleotides agree with TRBD2. This CDR3 comprises 16 residues. Germline trimming cut 1 base from V and 5 bases from J; bases unmatched to any gene: 9. Germline lookup yields CDR1 SEHNR and CDR2 FQNEAQ (reference sequence). The CDR3 sequence is CASSLGVTGGEDTQYF. The DNA for the CDR3 is TGTGCCAGCAGCTTAGGGGTGACGGGGGGAGAAGATACGCAGTATTTT. Combining the CDR3 with reference TRBV7-9 and TRBJ2-3 gives the whole variable domain DTGVSQNPRHKITKRGQNVTFRCDPISEHNRLYWYRQTLGQGPEFLTYFQNEAQLEKSRLLSDRFSAERPKGSFSTLEIQRTEQGDSAMYLCASSLGVTGGEDTQYFGPGTRLTVL.

The gene calls are TRBV4-3 and TRBJ1-2; 7 nucleotides match TRBD1. V trimming: 0 bases; J trimming: 8 bases; junction bases outside the gene matches: 6. Germline values: CDR1 LGHNA, CDR2 YSLEER. The CDR3 sequence is 14 residues long. CDR3 amino acids: CASSQDLTGQGYTF. CDR3 in DNA: TGCGCCAGCAGCCAAGATCTAACGGGACAGGGCTACACCTTC.

The chain joins TRBV6-6 to TRBJ2-1, with 13 bases aligning to TRBD2. This CDR3 is built from 15 residues. Germline-derived CDR1 and CDR2 are MNHNY and SVGAGI (reference sequence). The V and J ends lost 6 bases and 7 bases, in that order; junction bases with no gene match: 6. CDR3 DNA: TGTGCCAGCAGCGACGGACTAGCGGGGGTAAATGAGCAGTTCTTC. It codes for CASSDGLAGVNEQFF.

The chain joins TRBV29-1 to TRBJ2-7, with D maybe TRBD2 (6 bases). With 6 bases removed from V and 4 bases from J, the gap between germline ends came to 10 bases. Germline loops: CDR1 SQVTM, CDR2 ANQGSEA. The CDR3 loop spans 11 amino acids. The CDR3 DNA is TGCAGCGTGGGGGGACTGTACGAGCAGTACTTC. It specifies CSVGGLYEQYF.

In this sample, this clone turned up a few times. The chain recombines TRBV19 with TRBJ1-6; 9 nucleotides align to TRBD1. Trimming removed 6 bases from V and 7 bases from J; junction bases left unmatched: 7. The CDR3 is 15 residues long. Germline assignment: CDR1 LNHDA and CDR2 SQIVND (reference sequence). The CDR3 loop is CASRWDRAPNSPLHF. As DNA, the CDR3 is TGTGCCAGTAGATGGGACAGGGCGCCCAATTCACCCCTCCACTTT.

V gene TRBV14 combines with J gene TRBJ2-7; 9 nucleotides agree with TRBD1. Germline V gene lookup returns CDR1 SGHDN and CDR2 FVKESK. The CDR3 sequence is 14 residues long. V trimming: 6 bases; J trimming: 5 bases; junction bases outside the gene matches: 8. The CDR3 DNA is TGTGCCAGCAGAAGGACAGGGGAAGGCGACGAGCAGTACTTC. Protein sequence: CASRRTGEGDEQYF. The full variable domain, in which reference TRBV14 and TRBJ2-7 provide the parts outside the CDR3, is EAGVTQFPSHSVIEKGQTVTLRCDPISGHDNLYWYRRVMGKEIKFLLHFVKESKQDESGMPNNRFLAERTGGTYSTLKVQPAELEDSGVYFCASRRTGEGDEQYFGPGTRLTVT.

The rearrangement links TRBV5-6 to TRBJ2-5, with 7 bases matching TRBD1. There are 16 residues in the CDR3. Unmatched junction bases numbered 12, after V lost 4 bases and J lost 3 bases. From germline, CDR1 is SGHDT and CDR2 YYEEEE. CDR3 loop: CASSSTGTVLEETQYF. The CDR3 DNA follows: TGTGCCAGCAGCAGCACTGGGACAGTACTAGAAGAGACCCAGTACTTC.

The chain uses TRBV18 and TRBJ1-3; unclear D gene. The CDR3 loop spans 16 amino acids. Germline V gene data show CDR1 as KGHSH and CDR2 as LQKENI. The ends were cut back, 0 bases at V and 0 bases at J, with 9 bases in the middle. Here the CDR3 DNA reads TGTGCCAGCTCACCACCACAACGCCTCTCTGGAAACACCATATATTTT. This sequence encodes CASSPPQRLSGNTIYF.

This chain uses TRBV6-5 with TRBJ2-7; no clear D gene. The CDR3 runs to 14 residues. Germline V gives CDR1 MNHEY, CDR2 SVGAGI. Trimming removed 2 bases from V and 3 bases from J, with 11 bases in between. The CDR3, as DNA: TGTGCCAGCAGTTACGGTCCGCAGTACTACGAGCAGTACTTC. Its protein product is CASSYGPQYYEQYF.

This clone turned up a few times. The rearrangement uses TRBV9 and TRBJ1-3; D uncertain. The CDR3 runs to 14 residues. Germline assignment: CDR1 SGDLS and CDR2 YYNGEE. The ends were cut back, 10 bases at V and 4 bases at J, with 18 bases in the middle. The CDR3 reads CASSPQLVGNTIYF. CDR3 DNA sequence: TGTGCCTCCTCCCCACAGTTAGTGGGAAACACCATATATTTT.

This clone was seen more than once but under ten times. V is TRBV19 and J is TRBJ2-3, with 8 bases matching TRBD2. Germline lookup yields CDR1 LNHDA and CDR2 SQIVND (reference sequence). The V segment lost 6 bases and the J segment 0 bases; nucleotides outside the gene matches: 2. The CDR3 has 14 amino acids. CDR3: CASRERESTDTQYF. In DNA form, the CDR3 reads TGTGCCAGTAGAGAGCGGGAGAGCACAGATACGCAGTATTTT. Looking up the rest from reference TRBV19 and TRBJ2-3 gives the full variable domain: DGGITQSPKYLFRKEGQNVTLSCEQNLNHDAMYWYRQDPGQGLRLIYYSQIVNDFQKGDIAEGYSVSREKKESFPLTVTSAQKNPTAFYLCASRERESTDTQYFGPGTRLTVL.

J is TRBJ1-5 and V is TRBV30, with 10 bases identical to TRBD1. Germline V gene data show CDR1 as GTSNPN and CDR2 as SVGIG (reference sequence). V lost 5 bases and J lost 0; bases outside the gene matches: 4. There are 15 residues in the CDR3. CDR3 nucleotide sequence: TGTGCCTGGGGGACAGGGGCCAATAGCAATCAGCCCCAGCATTTT. Protein sequence: CAWGTGANSNQPQHF.

This clone was recorded a few times. This sequence joins TRBV6-1 and TRBJ2-5; TRBD2 aligns across 8 bases. The J call could be wrong; TRBJ2-7 is a better fit for the DNA end. The germline CDR1 and CDR2 sequences are MNHNS and SASEGT. The CDR3 contains 13 residues. The CDR3 spells CAGAGAGLNEQYF. Here the CDR3 DNA reads TGTGCCGGAGCGGGGGCGGGGCTCAACGAGCAGTACTTC.